This paragraph reports one TCR beta chain. The data stem from a study of blood T cell repertoires in COVID-19. Study as a whole: T cells, B-cell-depleted T cells, or PBMCs supplied cDNA or gDNA.

This CDR3 has 14 amino acids. CDR1 and CDR2 from the germline V gene are MNHEY and SVGAGI. The ends lost 6 bases at V and 5 bases at J; junction bases unmatched: 7. Seattle enrolled patients during active infection and tracked them longitudinally. Per the authors' pipeline: Amplified reference gene primers provided the basis for estimating nucleated cell counts. Using immunoSEQ multiplex PCR, the repertoire was profiled, and TCRdb retains in-frame clones only, with some absent. From that table come the V and J calls and clone size; the DNA was used to work out D and trimming. The sample lists fewer than 250,000 clones; about 82% were seen once.

The sequencing input was peripheral blood. The TCR comes from a man in his fifties or sixties with COVID-19, enrolled during active disease. This chain joins TRBV6-5 and TRBJ2-3, with TRBD2 matching over 8 bases. This CDR3 is CASSPPRGGDTQYF. The DNA of the CDR3 is TGTGCCAGCAGCCCCCCCCGGGGGGGAGATACGCAGTATTTT.